The subject of this entry is one T cell receptor (beta chain). Its target is unknown. Primers used in a second PCR of about 7 to 11 cycles were a sample-barcoded 5' primer and a J-beta primer mix. TCRdb called the 5' RACE reads again in MiXCR, with one record for every CDR3 protein. The sample lists about 540,000 distinct CDR3 sequences, less than 25% occurring once. This entry belongs to a study of blood T cells in healthy people across ages. Study-level findings and limits: Roughly linearly, TCR beta diversity per million T cells fell as age increased.

The germline V gene has CDR1 SGHDN and CDR2 FVKESK. This CDR3 has 16 amino acids. Donors were systemically healthy Caucasian individuals from Russia aged roughly 6 to 95 years. Isolation yielded PBMCs, at least 6 million per sample, in every case. In addition, the sample was reused for a study of T cells of mothers and their children. That publication notes: Related pairs of mothers and children showed slightly higher, non-significant overlap versus unrelated pairs.

The genes are TRBV14 and TRBJ2-5, with 11 bases fitting TRBD2. Matching the DNA end better, TRBJ2-1 makes the J call doubtful. The sequencing input was blood. This sequence originates from a boy aged 5-17 years in good health. Written as DNA, the CDR3 is TGTGCCAGCACCCCTCACAGGGCTAGCGGGAGGCCGGAGCAGTTCTTC. Residues: CASTPHRASGRPEQFF.